The 15 T cell receptor beta chains in this list originate from one sample, sequenced in a study of CD8+ T cells in alopecia areata. Documented treatment: oral pan-JAK inhibitor, 5-10 mg twice daily. After isolation, RNA underwent reverse transcription to generate cDNA as the sequencing template. Sequencing was performed with immunoSEQ multiplex PCR; in TCRdb, only in-frame clones are kept and a portion is missing. The sample yields under 350,000 clones, roughly 64% seen once. Sequenced material: CD4+ T cells sorted from blood, taken at week 24, from a patient treated with tofacitinib. The origin of the receptors is a human donor with alopecia areata.

The chain recombines TRBV6-6 with TRBJ1-5; D uncertain. Germline V lookup: CDR1 MNHNY, CDR2 SVGAGI (reference sequence). The CDR3 has 16 residues. The V end was cut by 0 bases, the J end by 4 bases, with 13 bases between. DNA of the CDR3: TGTGCCAGCAGTTACTCAGCCGGTCCCAATAATCAGCCCCAGCATTTT. This gives the protein CASSYSAGPNNQPQHF.

The rearrangement joins TRBV5-1 to TRBJ1-1; the match to TRBD1 covers 7 bases. V dropped 0 bases and J dropped 0; count of bases not matched to a gene: 2. CDR1 SGHRS and CDR2 YFSETQ come from the germline V gene. The CDR3 runs to 15 residues. The CDR3 spells CASSLVGQLNTEAFF. The CDR3 nucleotides are TGCGCCAGCAGCTTGGTGGGACAGCTGAACACTGAAGCTTTCTTT.

This chain connects TRBV29-1 to TRBJ2-7; D perhaps matches TRBD2 (7 bases). Trimming stripped 6 bases from V and 6 bases from J, with 15 bases between. CDR1 is SQVTM, CDR2 ANQGSEA, per germline. The CDR3 extends over 12 amino acids. The chain's CDR3 is CSVLRGRAEQYF. The CDR3, as DNA: TGCAGCGTGCTTAGGGGGAGGGCCGAGCAGTACTTC.

This clone was detected only a few times. Other DNA sequences in the same sample also yield this CDR3. The rearrangement uses TRBV5-6 and TRBJ2-5; no clear D gene. Trimming removed 3 bases from V and 0 bases from J, with 0 bases in between. Germline V lookup: CDR1 SGHDT, CDR2 YYEEEE. The CDR3 has 11 amino acids. The CDR3 region has the DNA TGTGCCAGCAGCTACCAAGAGACCCAGTACTTC. Translating it yields CASSYQETQYF.

The chain has TRBV5-1 and TRBJ2-7; D might be TRBD1 (6 bases). Trimming removed 0 bases from V and 2 bases from J, with 15 bases in between. The CDR3 sequence is 16 residues long. CDR1 is SGHRS and CDR2 is YFSETQ in the germline V gene. CDR3 residues: CASSLETRDTAYEQYF. The CDR3 coding sequence is TGCGCCAGCAGCTTGGAGACCCGGGACACCGCCTACGAGCAGTACTTC.

Only one count was recorded for this clone. J is TRBJ1-1 and V is TRBV5-6, with D possibly matching TRBD1 (5 bases). The CDR3 sequence is 14 residues long. Trimming stripped 8 bases from V and 1 base from J, with 15 bases between. CDR1 SGHDT and CDR2 YYEEEE come from the germline V gene. In nucleotides, the CDR3 is TGTGCCAGTTTACAGGAAAGAGCGAACACTGAAGCTTTCTTT. This encodes CASLQERANTEAFF.

The chain carries TRBV27 and TRBJ2-7, with D perhaps matching TRBD2 (6 bases). V gave up 6 bases and J gave up 4 bases, with 16 bases separating them. From germline, CDR1 is MNHEY and CDR2 SMNVEV (reference sequence). The CDR3 length is 14 residues. CDR3 nucleotides: TGTGCCAGCAGCCGTGGGGGGTTCCGATACGAGCAGTACTTC. It specifies CASSRGGFRYEQYF.

The chain carries TRBV6-5 and TRBJ2-5; D possibly corresponds to TRBD1 (7 bases). Trimming shortened V by 10 bases and J by 0 bases, and 15 bases separated the two germline ends. Germline V gene lookup returns CDR1 MNHEY and CDR2 SVGAGI. This CDR3 is built from 14 residues. The CDR3 region is CAISAGGNQETQYF. In DNA form, the CDR3 reads TGTGCCATCAGCGCAGGGGGGAACCAAGAGACCCAGTACTTC.

This clone has a single count. V and J are TRBV27 and TRBJ1-5; no firm D call. The CDR3 has 13 amino acids. V lost 5 bases and J 7 bases, leaving 12 bases between the germline ends. Germline V gene data show CDR1 as MNHEY and CDR2 as SMNVEV (reference sequence). The CDR3 spells CASSMTAYQPQHF. The CDR3 nucleotides are TGTGCCAGCAGTATGACCGCGTACCAGCCCCAGCATTTT.

The chain employs TRBV6-1 and TRBJ2-5; 8 nucleotides align to TRBD1. The V gene's germline CDR1 is MNHNS and CDR2 SASEGT. The CDR3 length is 15 residues. The trim removed 6 bases at V and 1 base at J, leaving 7 bases unmatched. The CDR3 sequence: CASSRDRNVQETQYF. Written as DNA, the CDR3 is TGTGCCAGCAGCCGGGACAGGAATGTCCAAGAGACCCAGTACTTC.

This clone has just a few counts. The genes are TRBV5-4 and TRBJ2-4; maybe TRBD2 (5 bases). The CDR3 is 15 residues long. The germline gives CDR1 SGHNT, CDR2 YYREEE (reference sequence). V was pared by 5 bases and J by 0 bases, with 12 bases between. CDR3 sequence: CASSDGRGAKNIQYF. DNA for the CDR3: TGTGCCAGCAGTGACGGACGGGGAGCCAAAAACATTCAGTACTTC.

This chain links TRBV7-2 with TRBJ2-3; 7 bases match TRBD2. This CDR3 spans 16 amino acids. In germline, CDR1 is SGHTA, CDR2 FQGNSA. The V and J ends lost 1 base and 2 bases, in that order; junction bases with no gene match: 6. The CDR3 nucleotides are TGTGCCAGCAGCTTAGATTGGGGGGGATCCACAGATACGCAGTATTTT. It encodes CASSLDWGGSTDTQYF.

This clone appeared a few times. The J gene is TRBJ2-5, the V gene TRBV30; a possible D gene is TRBD1 (6 bases). The J call is uncertain, as TRBJ2-7 better fits the DNA end. From germline, CDR1 is GTSNPN and CDR2 SVGIG (reference sequence). The CDR3 sequence is 13 residues long. CDR3 in DNA: TGTGCCTGGGGCTTGGACAGCACCTACGAGCAGTACTTC. It codes for CAWGLDSTYEQYF.

This chain connects TRBV29-1 to TRBJ2-3; TRBD1 might be the D (5 bases). V shed 3 bases and J shed 4 bases, with 14 bases lying between them. Germline values: CDR1 SQVTM, CDR2 ANQGSEA. This CDR3 comprises 14 residues. The DNA for the CDR3 is TGCAGCGTTGAGTTGGGGCCCGCCCCAGATACGCAGTATTTT. As protein: CSVELGPAPDTQYF.

This clone was counted once. This rearrangement joins TRBV25-1 to TRBJ1-6; D possibly corresponds to TRBD1 (5 bases). Germline V gives CDR1 MGHDK, CDR2 SYGVNS. The CDR3 sequence is 13 residues long. Trimming removed 5 bases at V and 9 bases at J, with 11 bases between. The CDR3 reads CASSQRGGSPLHF. CDR3 sequence (DNA): TGTGCCAGCAGTCAGAGGGGAGGTTCACCCCTCCACTTT.